This paragraph covers one TCR beta chain sequence. Antigen unknown. Patients had blood sampled at baseline and again on cycle 4 day 1 and cycle 7 day 1. This sample stems from a study of OX40 agonist ivuxolimab in advanced cancers. Study conclusions and caveats: The study did not work out the antigen specificity of the expanded peripheral T cells. More expanded clones were seen, on average, in CD8+ T cells than in CD4+.

The assay was immunoSEQ multiplex PCR, and TCRdb's table has in-frame clones only and misses some. The sample records around 30,000 clones, approximately 90% being singletons. This CDR3 is 15 amino acids long. Germline CDR1 reads SGHNT; CDR2 reads YYREEE (reference sequence). V gave up 5 bases and J gave up 4 bases, with 18 bases separating them. This specimen was CD4+ or CD8+ T cells sorted from blood, taken in a trial of the OX40 agonist ivuxolimab. This TCR came from an adult with an advanced solid tumor such as melanoma, head and neck, liver or kidney cancer. The chain carries TRBV5-4 and TRBJ1-2; no clear D gene. CDR3 region: CASSVLPGKTYGYTF. The CDR3 bases are TGTGCCAGCAGTGTATTACCAGGAAAGACCTATGGCTACACCTTC.